This T cell receptor beta chain comes out of a study of T cell changes during pregnancy in multiple sclerosis. Looked up from germline, CDR1 is SGDLS and CDR2 is YYNGEE. The V gene end was trimmed by 0 bases and the J gene end by 7 bases; junction bases not matched to a gene: 9. CDR3 length: 16 amino acids. Profiling relied on immunoSEQ multiplex PCR, and the TCRdb table lists in-frame clones only, not all of them. The sample has about 110,000 clones, about 89% seen once. The sequence came from a female donor with multiple sclerosis, enrolled in a pregnancy study. The chain has TRBV9 and TRBJ2-1; TRBD2 matches at 8 bases. The specimen was peripheral blood, collected before pregnancy. CDR3 region: CASSVDPRGVSNEQFF. Here the CDR3 DNA reads TGTGCCAGCAGCGTAGATCCGCGGGGGGTCTCGAATGAGCAGTTCTTC.